The clone carrying this T cell receptor beta chain was seen repeatedly, ten times or more. No antigen is known for it. The read ends 3 residues shy of where the CDR3 ends; the end is completed using the germline J gene. The data belong to a study of T cell clonality in common variable immunodeficiency. Libraries were prepared by immunoSEQ multiplex PCR; TCRdb keeps only in-frame clonotypes and omits some of them. The repertoire consists of 25,000 to 40,000 clones, none detected only once. Overall study results and limits: Shared TCRbeta clones were fewer between CVID subjects than controls.

V dropped 6 bases and J dropped 2 bases, with 7 bases sitting between them. Germline CDR1 SQVTM, CDR2 ANQGSEA. The CDR3 runs 11 residues. The genes are TRBV29-1 and TRBJ1-2, with D tentatively TRBD1 (5 bases). The sequence was obtained from a person aged 18 to 75 in good health. Sequenced sample: peripheral blood mononuclear cells. The part of the CDR3 DNA that was read is TGCAGCGTACAGGAAAACTATGGC. It translates to CSVQENYG. The whole CDR3 region reads CSVQENYGYTF.